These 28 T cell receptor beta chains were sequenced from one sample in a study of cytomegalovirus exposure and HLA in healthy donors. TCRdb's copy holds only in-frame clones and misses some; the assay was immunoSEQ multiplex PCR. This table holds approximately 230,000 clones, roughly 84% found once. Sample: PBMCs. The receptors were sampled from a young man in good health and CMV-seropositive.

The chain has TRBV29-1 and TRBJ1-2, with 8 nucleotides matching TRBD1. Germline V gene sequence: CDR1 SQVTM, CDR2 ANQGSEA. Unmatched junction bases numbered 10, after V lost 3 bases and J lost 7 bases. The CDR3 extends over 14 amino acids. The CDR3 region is CSVDRIRGPSGYTF. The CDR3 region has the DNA TGCAGCGTTGATAGAATCAGGGGGCCCAGTGGCTACACCTTC.

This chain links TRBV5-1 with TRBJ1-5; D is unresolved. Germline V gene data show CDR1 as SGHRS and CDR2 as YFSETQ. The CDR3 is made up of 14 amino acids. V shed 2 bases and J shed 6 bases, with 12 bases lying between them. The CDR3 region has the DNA TGCGCCAGCAGCTTAGAGGGTGCTGGTCAGCCCCAGCATTTT. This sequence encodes CASSLEGAGQPQHF.

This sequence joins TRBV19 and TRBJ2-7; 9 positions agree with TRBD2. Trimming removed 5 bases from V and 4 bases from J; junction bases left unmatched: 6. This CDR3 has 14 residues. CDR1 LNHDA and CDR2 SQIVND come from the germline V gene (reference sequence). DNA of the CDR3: TGTGCCAGTAGTCGGGCTAGCGGGAATTACGAGCAGTACTTC. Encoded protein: CASSRASGNYEQYF.

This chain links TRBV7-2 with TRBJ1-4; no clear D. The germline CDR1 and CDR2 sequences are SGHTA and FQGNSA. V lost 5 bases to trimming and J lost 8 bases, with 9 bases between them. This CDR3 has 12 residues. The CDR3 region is CASSRLGEKLFF. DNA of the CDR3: TGTGCCAGCAGCCGGCTGGGGGAAAAACTGTTTTTT. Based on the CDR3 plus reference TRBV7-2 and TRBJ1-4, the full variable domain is GAGVSQSPSNKVTEKGKDVELRCDPISGHTALYWYRQSLGQGLEFLIYFQGNSAPDKSGLPSDRFSAERTGGSVSTLTIQRTQQEDSAVYLCASSRLGEKLFFGSGTQLSVL.

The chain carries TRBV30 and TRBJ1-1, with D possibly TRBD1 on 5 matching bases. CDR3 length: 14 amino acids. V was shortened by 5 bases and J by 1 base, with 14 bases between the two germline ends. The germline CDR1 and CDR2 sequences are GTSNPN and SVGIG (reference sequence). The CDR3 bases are TGTGCCTGGCCATTTAGACAGCAGAACACTGAAGCTTTCTTT. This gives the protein CAWPFRQQNTEAFF.

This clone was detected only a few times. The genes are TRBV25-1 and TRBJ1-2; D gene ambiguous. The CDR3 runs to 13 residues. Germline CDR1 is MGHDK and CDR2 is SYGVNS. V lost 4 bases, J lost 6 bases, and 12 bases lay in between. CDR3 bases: TGTGCCAGCAGTGGATTCCGGGCCCATGGCTACACCTTC. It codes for CASSGFRAHGYTF.

The CDR3 coding sequence is TGTGCCAGCAGCCAAGACAGCACTTTCACCGGGGAGCTGTTTTTT. Amino acids: CASSQDSTFTGELFF. This sequence joins TRBV28 and TRBJ2-2, with D perhaps matching TRBD1 (5 bases). Trimming took 6 bases from V and 4 from J, leaving 15 bases between them. Germline loops: CDR1 MDHEN, CDR2 SYDVKM. The CDR3 consists of 15 residues.

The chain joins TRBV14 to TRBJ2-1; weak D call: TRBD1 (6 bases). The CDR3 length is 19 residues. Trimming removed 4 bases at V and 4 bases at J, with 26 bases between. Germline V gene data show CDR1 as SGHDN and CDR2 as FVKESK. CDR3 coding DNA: TGTGCCAGCAGCCCCACAAGACCCACAGGGAGACAAAGATACAATGAGCAGTTCTTC. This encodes CASSPTRPTGRQRYNEQFF.

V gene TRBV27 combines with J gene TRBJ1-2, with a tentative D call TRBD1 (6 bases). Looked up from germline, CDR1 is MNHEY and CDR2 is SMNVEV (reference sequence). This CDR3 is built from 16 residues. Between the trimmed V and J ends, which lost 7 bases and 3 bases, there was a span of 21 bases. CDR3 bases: TGTGCCAGCAACCCAGCGGGGGCAGGGGCTTACTATGGCTACACCTTC. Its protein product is CASNPAGAGAYYGYTF.

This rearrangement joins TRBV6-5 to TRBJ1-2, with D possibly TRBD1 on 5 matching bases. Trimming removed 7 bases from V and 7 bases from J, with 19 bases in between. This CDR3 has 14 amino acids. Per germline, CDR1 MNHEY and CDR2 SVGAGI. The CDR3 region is CASKVREGLAGYTF. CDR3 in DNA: TGTGCCAGCAAGGTTCGGGAGGGGCTGGCTGGCTACACCTTC.

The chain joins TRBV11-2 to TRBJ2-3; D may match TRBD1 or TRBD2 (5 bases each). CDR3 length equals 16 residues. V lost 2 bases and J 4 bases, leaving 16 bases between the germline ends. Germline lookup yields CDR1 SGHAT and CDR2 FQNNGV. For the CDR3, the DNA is TGTGCCAGCAGCTTATCAGGCAGGGAGTTTCCAGATACGCAGTATTTT. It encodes CASSLSGREFPDTQYF.

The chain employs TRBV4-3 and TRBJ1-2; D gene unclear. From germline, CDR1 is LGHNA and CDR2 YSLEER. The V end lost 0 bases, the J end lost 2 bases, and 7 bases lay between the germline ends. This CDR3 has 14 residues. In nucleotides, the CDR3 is TGCGCCAGCAGCCAAGATGCAGGAAACTATGGCTACACCTTC. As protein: CASSQDAGNYGYTF.

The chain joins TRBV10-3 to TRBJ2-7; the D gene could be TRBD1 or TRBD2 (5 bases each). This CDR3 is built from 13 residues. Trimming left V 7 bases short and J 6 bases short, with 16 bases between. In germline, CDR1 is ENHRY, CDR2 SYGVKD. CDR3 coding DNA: TGTGCCATCACTCCAAGGGACGGCGGCGAGCAGTACTTC. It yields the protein CAITPRDGGEQYF.

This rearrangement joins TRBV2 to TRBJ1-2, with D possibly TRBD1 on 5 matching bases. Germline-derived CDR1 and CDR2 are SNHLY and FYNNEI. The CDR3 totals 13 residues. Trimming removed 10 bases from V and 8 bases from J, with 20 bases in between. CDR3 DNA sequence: TGTGCCACCCACGATGGGGGTGAAGGAGGCTACACCTTC. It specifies CATHDGGEGGYTF.

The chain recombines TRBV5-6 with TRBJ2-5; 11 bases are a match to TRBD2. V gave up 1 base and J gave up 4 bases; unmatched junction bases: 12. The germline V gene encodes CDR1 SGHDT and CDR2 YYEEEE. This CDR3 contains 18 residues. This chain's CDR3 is CASSLLLAGGPPSETQYF. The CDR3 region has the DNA TGTGCCAGCAGCTTGCTTCTAGCGGGAGGCCCGCCGTCAGAGACCCAGTACTTC.

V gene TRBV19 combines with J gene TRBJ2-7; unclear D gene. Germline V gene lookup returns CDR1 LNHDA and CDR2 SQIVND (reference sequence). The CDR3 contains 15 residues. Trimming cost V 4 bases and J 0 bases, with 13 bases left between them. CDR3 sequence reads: CASSTYTRSSYEQYF. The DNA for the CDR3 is TGTGCCAGTAGTACCTACACCAGGAGCTCCTACGAGCAGTACTTC.

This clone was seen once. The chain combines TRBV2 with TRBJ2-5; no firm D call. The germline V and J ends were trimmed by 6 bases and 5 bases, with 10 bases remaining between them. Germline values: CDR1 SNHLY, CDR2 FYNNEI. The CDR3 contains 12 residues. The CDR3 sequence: CASRTLSETQYF. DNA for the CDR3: TGTGCCAGCAGGACTCTTTCGGAGACCCAGTACTTC. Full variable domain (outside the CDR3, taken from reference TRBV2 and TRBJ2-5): EPEVTQTPSHQVTQMGQEVILRCVPISNHLYFYWYRQILGQKVEFLVSFYNNEISEKSEIFDDQFSVERPDGSNFTLKIRSTKLEDSAMYFCASRTLSETQYFGPGTRLLVL.

The CDR3 here is CASSPEDRVQGKLFF. The DNA for the CDR3 is TGTGCCAGCAGCCCCGAGGACAGGGTGCAGGGAAAACTGTTTTTT. V usage is TRBV9 and J usage is TRBJ1-4, with 8 nucleotides matching TRBD1. There are 15 residues in the CDR3. V lost 4 bases to trimming and J lost 10 bases; unmatched junction nucleotides: 12. Looked up from germline, CDR1 is SGDLS and CDR2 is YYNGEE.

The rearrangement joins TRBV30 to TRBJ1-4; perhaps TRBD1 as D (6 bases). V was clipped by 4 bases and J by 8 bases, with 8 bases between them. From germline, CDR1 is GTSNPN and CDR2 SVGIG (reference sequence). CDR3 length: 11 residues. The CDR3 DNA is TGTGCCTGGACAGGGGACGAAAAACTGTTTTTT. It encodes CAWTGDEKLFF.

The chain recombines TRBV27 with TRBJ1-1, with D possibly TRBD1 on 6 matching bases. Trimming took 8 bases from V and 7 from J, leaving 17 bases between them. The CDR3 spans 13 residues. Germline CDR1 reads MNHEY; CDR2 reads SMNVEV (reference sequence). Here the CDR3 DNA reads TGTGCCAGCCACATAACTAGGGGGATTGAAGCTTTCTTT. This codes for CASHITRGIEAFF.

The CDR3 DNA reads as TGTGCGGCGGGACAGAACTATGGCTACACCTTC. Translated, it gives CAAGQNYGYTF. V and J are TRBV6-5 and TRBJ1-2; the match to TRBD1 covers 7 bases. Germline-derived CDR1 and CDR2 are MNHEY and SVGAGI. This CDR3 is built from 11 residues.

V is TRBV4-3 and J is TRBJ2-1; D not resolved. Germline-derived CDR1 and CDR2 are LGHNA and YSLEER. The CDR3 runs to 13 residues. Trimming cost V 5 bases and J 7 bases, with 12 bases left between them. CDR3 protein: CASSGRIGNEQFF. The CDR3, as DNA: TGCGCCAGCAGCGGAAGAATAGGGAATGAGCAGTTCTTC.

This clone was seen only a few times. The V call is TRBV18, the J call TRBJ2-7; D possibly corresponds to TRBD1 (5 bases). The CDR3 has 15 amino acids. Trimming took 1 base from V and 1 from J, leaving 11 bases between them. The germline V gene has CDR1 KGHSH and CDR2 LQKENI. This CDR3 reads CASSPRTGPSYEQYF. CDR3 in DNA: TGTGCCAGCTCACCACGAACAGGCCCATCCTACGAGCAGTACTTC.

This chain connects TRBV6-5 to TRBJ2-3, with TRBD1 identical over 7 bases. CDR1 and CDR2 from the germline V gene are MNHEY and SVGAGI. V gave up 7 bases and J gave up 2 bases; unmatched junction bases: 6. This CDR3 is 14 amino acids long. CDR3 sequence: CASKPGQATDTQYF. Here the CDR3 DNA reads TGTGCCAGCAAGCCCGGACAGGCCACAGATACGCAGTATTTT.

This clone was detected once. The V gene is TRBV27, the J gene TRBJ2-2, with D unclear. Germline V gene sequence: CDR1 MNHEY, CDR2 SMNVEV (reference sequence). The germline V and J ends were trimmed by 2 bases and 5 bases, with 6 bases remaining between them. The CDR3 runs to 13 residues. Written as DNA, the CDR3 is TGTGCCAGCAGTTTACGCGTTACCGGGGAGCTGTTTTTT. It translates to CASSLRVTGELFF.

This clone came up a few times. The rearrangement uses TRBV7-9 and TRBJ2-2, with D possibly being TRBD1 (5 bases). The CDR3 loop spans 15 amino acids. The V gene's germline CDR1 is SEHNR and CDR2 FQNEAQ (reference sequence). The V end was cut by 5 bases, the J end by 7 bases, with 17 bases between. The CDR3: CASSTWTRTVGELFF. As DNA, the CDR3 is TGTGCCAGCAGCACCTGGACAAGAACGGTCGGGGAGCTGTTTTTT.

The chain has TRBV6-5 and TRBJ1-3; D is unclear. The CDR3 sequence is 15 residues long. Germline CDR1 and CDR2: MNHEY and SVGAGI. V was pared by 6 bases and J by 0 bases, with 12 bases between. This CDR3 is CASRPMMGSGNTIYF. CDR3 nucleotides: TGTGCCAGCAGGCCCATGATGGGCTCTGGAAACACCATATATTTT.

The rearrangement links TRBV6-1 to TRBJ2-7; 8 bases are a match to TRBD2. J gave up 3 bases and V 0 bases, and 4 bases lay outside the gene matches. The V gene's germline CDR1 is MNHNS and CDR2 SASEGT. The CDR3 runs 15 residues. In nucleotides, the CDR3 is TGTGCCAGCAGTGAAGCGAGGACTAGCTTCTACGAGCAGTACTTC. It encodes CASSEARTSFYEQYF.